This T cell receptor (beta chain) was identified in a study of post-analysis software for immune sequencing data. Broader study findings: Compared with controls, patients had more of roughly 5 TRBV segments, including TRBV5-6, TRBV5-1 and TRBV20-1.

Unique molecular identifiers tagged the TCR beta cDNA libraries. TCRdb used MiXCR to reprocess the PCR reads, holding one entry per CDR3 protein. Among approximately 730,000 distinct CDR3 sequences, about 43% were seen once, and the ten largest hold roughly 4.9%. The J segment lost 2 bases and the V segment lost 2 bases, leaving 6 bases of the junction unmatched. The CDR3 extends over 15 amino acids. The germline CDR1 and CDR2 sequences are SGHRS and YFSETQ. Concerning this clonotype: The antigen is not known.

This chain links TRBV5-1 with TRBJ2-5; 7 bases are shared with TRBD1. The material sequenced was blood. This receptor was taken from a girl aged 5 to 17 with multiple sclerosis. CDR3 amino acids: CASSLLGQIQETQYF. The CDR3 nucleotides are TGCGCCAGCAGCTTACTGGGACAGATACAAGAGACCCAGTACTTC.